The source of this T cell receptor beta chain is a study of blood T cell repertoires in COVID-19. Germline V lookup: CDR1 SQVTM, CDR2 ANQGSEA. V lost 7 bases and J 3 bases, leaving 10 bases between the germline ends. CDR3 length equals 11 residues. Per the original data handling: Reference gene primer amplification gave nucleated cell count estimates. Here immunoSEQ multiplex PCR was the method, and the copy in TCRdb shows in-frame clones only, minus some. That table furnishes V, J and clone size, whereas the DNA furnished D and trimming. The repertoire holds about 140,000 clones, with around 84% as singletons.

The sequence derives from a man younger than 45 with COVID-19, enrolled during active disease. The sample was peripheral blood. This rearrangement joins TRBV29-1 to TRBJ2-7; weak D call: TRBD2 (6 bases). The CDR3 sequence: CSAEGNYEQYF. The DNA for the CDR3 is TGCAGCGCGGAGGGGAACTACGAGCAGTACTTC.